One and the same sample provided the 24 T cell receptor beta chains below, sequenced in a study of blood T cells in healthy people across ages. Primed by a sample-barcoded 5' primer and a J-beta primer mix, a second PCR proceeded for about 7 to 11 cycles. TCRdb fed the 5' RACE reads into MiXCR, producing one record per CDR3 protein. The profile shows some 930,000 distinct CDR3 sequences, almost 30% of them singletons. The same data also contributed to another study, on T cells of mothers and their children.

The material sequenced was blood. These receptors were obtained from a middle-aged woman in good health.

This clonotype was counted ten times or more. This chain uses TRBV28 with TRBJ2-1; 11 positions match TRBD2. The CDR3 length is 15 residues. Germline V gives CDR1 MDHEN, CDR2 SYDVKM. Trimming cost V 5 bases and J 5 bases; bases outside gene matches: 5. CDR3 sequence: CASSKLAGADNEQFF. As DNA, the CDR3 is TGTGCCAGCAGTAAACTAGCGGGGGCGGACAATGAGCAGTTCTTC.

This clonotype was observed a few times. V gene TRBV9 combines with J gene TRBJ1-1; D remains unclear. The CDR3 runs 16 residues. The germline CDR1 and CDR2 sequences are SGDLS and YYNGEE. Trimming removed 3 bases at V and 2 bases at J, with 17 bases between. For the CDR3, the DNA is TGTGCCAGCAGCGAGAGCCCCGCGTCGGTTAACACTGAAGCTTTCTTT. Translated, it gives CASSESPASVNTEAFF.

This clonotype came up a few times. The V gene is TRBV28, the J gene TRBJ2-2, with D maybe TRBD1 (6 bases). The CDR3 spans 16 residues. Germline V lookup: CDR1 MDHEN, CDR2 SYDVKM. The germline V and J ends were trimmed by 3 bases and 4 bases, with 15 bases remaining between them. The CDR3 reads CASSFLRDTLTGELFF. CDR3 nucleotide sequence: TGTGCCAGCAGTTTCCTCCGGGACACCCTCACCGGGGAGCTGTTTTTT.

This clonotype was found many times. The gene calls are TRBV3-1 and TRBJ2-7; no clear D. The V gene's germline CDR1 is LGHDT and CDR2 YNNKEL (reference sequence). The CDR3 runs 14 residues. Trimming cost V 0 bases and J 3 bases, with 9 bases left between them. Here the CDR3 DNA reads TGTGCCAGCAGCCAAGATATTCAAATCTACGAGCAGTACTTC. Residues: CASSQDIQIYEQYF.

This clonotype was observed a handful of times. CDR3 coding DNA: TGTGCCAGCTCACTCGACAGGGTTGGGAATGAGCAGTTCTTC. Its translation: CASSLDRVGNEQFF. This chain uses TRBV18 with TRBJ2-1; the match to TRBD1 covers 7 bases. CDR3 length: 14 residues. J gave up 7 bases and V 4 bases, and 7 bases lay outside the gene matches. Germline V gene sequence: CDR1 KGHSH, CDR2 LQKENI.

The rearrangement joins TRBV7-2 to TRBJ1-6, with TRBD1 as a possible D gene (5 bases). Germline lookup yields CDR1 SGHTA and CDR2 FQGNSA. V was cut by 5 bases and J by 11 bases, with 10 bases left in between. CDR3 length equals 12 residues. The CDR3 region is CASSATGTPLHF. The CDR3 region has the DNA TGTGCCAGCAGCGCCACAGGAACACCCCTCCACTTT.

This clonotype was counted between two and nine times. The chain links TRBV2 to TRBJ1-6; D ambiguous. The CDR3 spans 14 residues. Germline lookup yields CDR1 SNHLY and CDR2 FYNNEI. Trimming left V 2 bases short and J 8 bases short, with 10 bases between. CDR3 DNA sequence: TGTGCCAGCAGTGAAACGGTCCAGTATTCACCCCTCCACTTT. Amino acid sequence: CASSETVQYSPLHF.

This clonotype was picked up many times. The chain recombines TRBV5-5 with TRBJ2-3; 12 bases match TRBD2. CDR3 length equals 17 residues. Germline CDR1 is SGHKS and CDR2 is YYEKEE (reference sequence). V lost 4 bases, J lost 5 bases, and 11 bases stayed unmatched. CDR3 nucleotides: TGTGCCAGCAGCCAGACTTCCGGACTAGCGGGGTTAGATACGCAGTATTTT. Protein product: CASSQTSGLAGLDTQYF.

This clonotype was seen ten or more times. The chain is built from TRBV20-1 and TRBJ2-1; 7 nucleotides match TRBD2. Germline CDR1 is DFQATT and CDR2 is SNEGSKA (reference sequence). The CDR3 runs 14 residues. V was pared by 2 bases and J by 8 bases, with 9 bases of the junction left unmatched. The CDR3 protein is CSARFRLAGDEQFF. The CDR3 nucleotides are TGCAGTGCTAGATTTAGACTAGCCGGTGATGAGCAGTTCTTC.

CDR3 loop: CASSPGRGVSTDTQYF. For the CDR3, the DNA is TGCGCCAGCAGTCCCGGGCGGGGAGTCAGCACAGATACGCAGTATTTT. The rearrangement joins TRBV5-1 to TRBJ2-3; TRBD2 is a possible D gene (6 bases). V gave up 5 bases and J gave up 0 bases, with 16 bases separating them. This CDR3 has 16 amino acids. Germline V gene lookup returns CDR1 SGHRS and CDR2 YFSETQ. Full variable domain (outside the CDR3, taken from reference TRBV5-1 and TRBJ2-3): KAGVTQTPRYLIKTRGQQVTLSCSPISGHRSVSWYQQTPGQGLQFLFEYFSETQRNKGNFPGRFSGRQFSNSRSEMNVSTLELGDSALYLCASSPGRGVSTDTQYFGPGTRLTVL.

There are a few counts of this clonotype. The V and J genes are TRBV6-5 and TRBJ1-4; possibly TRBD1 for D (5 bases). Per the germline V gene, CDR1 is MNHEY and CDR2 is SVGAGI. V lost 5 bases, J lost 7 bases, and 14 bases lay in between. This CDR3 is built from 14 residues. CDR3 DNA sequence: TGTGCCAGCAGTGAGGGGCACCTCACTGAAAAACTGTTTTTT. Amino acids: CASSEGHLTEKLFF.

This clonotype occurred a few times. V gene TRBV20-1 combines with J gene TRBJ1-2; D is unclear. This CDR3 has 12 residues. The germline V gene encodes CDR1 DFQATT and CDR2 SNEGSKA (reference sequence). Trimming took off 4 bases at V and 2 bases at J, with 8 bases between the two ends. CDR3 protein: CSAIPYNYGYTF. DNA of the CDR3: TGCAGTGCTATCCCCTACAACTATGGCTACACCTTC.

The rearrangement links TRBV2 to TRBJ2-5; 7 bases line up with TRBD1. TRBJ2-7 matches the DNA end more closely, so the J call is doubtful. The CDR3 extends over 14 amino acids. The germline V gene has CDR1 SNHLY and CDR2 FYNNEI. The CDR3 loop is CASSVRQGYYEQYF. DNA of the CDR3: TGTGCCAGCAGTGTCCGACAGGGATACTACGAGCAGTACTTC.

This clonotype appeared many times. This rearrangement joins TRBV10-3 to TRBJ1-6; TRBD1 might be the D (6 bases). This CDR3 spans 14 amino acids. Germline assignment: CDR1 ENHRY and CDR2 SYGVKD. Trimming stripped 6 bases from V and 8 bases from J, with 14 bases between. The CDR3 DNA is TGTGCCATCAGATCCGCGACAGGCCATTCACCCCTCCACTTT. It yields the protein CAIRSATGHSPLHF.

Points on this clonotype: A much larger clone differs from this one at a single base, so this may be a read error. This chain connects TRBV7-6 to TRBJ2-3; D may be TRBD1 or TRBD2 (6 bases each). The V end was cut by 8 bases, the J end by 3 bases, with 18 bases between. From germline, CDR1 is SGHVS and CDR2 FNYEAQ. The CDR3 spans 15 residues. The CDR3 DNA follows: TGTGCCAGCTGTAAAAGGGGGGAGACAACAGATACGCAGTATTTT. It specifies CASCKRGETTDTQYF.

Concerning this clonotype itself: At one end, the junction sequence differs from germline, possibly due to a read error. V and J are TRBV10-3 and TRBJ1-1; D is ambiguous. Germline V gives CDR1 ENHRY, CDR2 SYGVKD. The length of the CDR3 is 12 residues. CDR3 DNA: TGTGCCATCAGACATACGAACACTAAAGCTTTCTTT. This translates into CAIRHTNTKAFF.

This clonotype was recorded at least ten times. The V call is TRBV7-2, the J call TRBJ2-7, with 7 bases aligning to TRBD2. This CDR3 contains 16 residues. From germline, CDR1 is SGHTA and CDR2 FQGNSA. Trimming took 5 bases from V and 0 from J; bases not matched to a gene: 10. The CDR3, as DNA: TGTGCCAGCAGCGTGGGGCCTGGGGGGGTCTCCTACGAGCAGTACTTC. Amino acid sequence: CASSVGPGGVSYEQYF.

This clonotype has a count of ten or more. The chain links TRBV25-1 to TRBJ2-4, with TRBD1 matching over 8 bases. This CDR3 has 15 amino acids. CDR1 is MGHDK, CDR2 SYGVNS, per germline. Losses at the gene ends were 5 bases for V and 1 base for J; bases not matched to a gene: 4. The CDR3 DNA follows: TGTGCCAGCAGTCAGGGGGCTGGGGCCAAAAACATTCAGTACTTC. It translates to CASSQGAGAKNIQYF.

V and J are TRBV20-1 and TRBJ2-5; D possibly corresponds to TRBD1 (6 bases). CDR3 length: 14 amino acids. Trimming removed 6 bases at V and 11 bases at J, with 25 bases between. From germline, CDR1 is DFQATT and CDR2 SNEGSKA (reference sequence). The CDR3 DNA is TGCAGTGCCACCAGGGGTTCACGGGGCAATGAGCAGTACTTC. Its protein is CSATRGSRGNEQYF.

This clonotype came up a few times. This CDR3 reads CSVGTARTGELFF. CDR3 in DNA: TGCAGCGTCGGGACGGCCCGCACCGGGGAGCTGTTTTTT. This chain connects TRBV29-1 to TRBJ2-2; D tentatively fits TRBD1 or TRBD2 (5 bases each). Germline lookup yields CDR1 SQVTM and CDR2 ANQGSEA. This CDR3 has 13 amino acids. V lost 6 bases to trimming and J lost 4 bases, with 12 bases between them.

The chain links TRBV20-1 to TRBJ1-1, with D perhaps matching TRBD1 (6 bases). The ends were cut back, 6 bases at V and 0 bases at J, with 14 bases in the middle. CDR3 size: 14 residues. Germline values: CDR1 DFQATT, CDR2 SNEGSKA (reference sequence). CDR3 loop: CSARRQAMNTEAFF. The DNA for the CDR3 is TGCAGTGCCCGCAGACAGGCGATGAACACTGAAGCTTTCTTT.

This clonotype was counted a few times. The chain combines TRBV28 with TRBJ2-5; 7 bases are a match to TRBD1. This CDR3 has 13 residues. J gave up 4 bases and V 5 bases, and 4 bases lay outside the gene matches. The germline gives CDR1 MDHEN, CDR2 SYDVKM. The CDR3 is CASSKQGPETQYF. As DNA, the CDR3 is TGTGCCAGCAGTAAACAGGGGCCAGAGACCCAGTACTTC.

The V call is TRBV6-5, the J call TRBJ2-6, with D perhaps matching TRBD1 (6 bases). V was shortened by 10 bases and J by 4 bases, with 17 bases between the two germline ends. CDR1 and CDR2 (germline): MNHEY, SVGAGI. The CDR3 is made up of 15 amino acids. CDR3 coding DNA: TGTGCCACTTTTGGCAGGGGATCCGGGGCCAACGTCCTGACTTTC. Its protein is CATFGRGSGANVLTF.

This clonotype turned up a few times. The chain employs TRBV9 and TRBJ2-3, with D unresolved. V lost 3 bases, J lost 2 bases, and 13 bases lay in between. The CDR3 sequence is 15 residues long. Germline V gene sequence: CDR1 SGDLS, CDR2 YYNGEE. CDR3: CASSARHISTDTQYF. The CDR3 bases are TGTGCCAGCAGCGCCCGACATATATCCACAGATACGCAGTATTTT.